The next 4 T cell receptor beta chains were all read from a single sample in a study of T cell clusters in autoimmune cytopenias. TRB was amplified from about 270 ng of peripheral blood genomic DNA per sample. Multiplex touch-down PCR amplified TRB using TRB-A and TRB-B pools in one tube. TCRdb reanalyzed the multiplex PCR reads and collapses them to one entry per CDR3 protein, without DNA. The table gives about 8,200 distinct CDR3 sequences; the top ten clones make up 25% to 35% of it. The sequenced material came from peripheral blood. These receptors were taken from a human donor with an autoimmune cytopenia or autoimmune hepatitis (not recorded which).

This clonotype is classed as medium-sized (0.01 to 0.1%) by frequency. V and J are TRBV5-1 and TRBJ2-2; TCRdb returns TRBD1, unconfirmable since there is no DNA. The CDR3 contains 17 residues. Germline V gene sequence: CDR1 SGHRS, CDR2 YFSETQ. CDR3 in amino acids: CASGTQKTGGNTGELFF. Full variable domain (outside the CDR3, taken from reference TRBV5-1 and TRBJ2-2): KAGVTQTPRYLIKTRGQQVTLSCSPISGHRSVSWYQQTPGQGLQFLFEYFSETQRNKGNFPGRFSGRQFSNSRSEMNVSTLELGDSALYLCASGTQKTGGNTGELFFGEGSRLTVL.

The chain uses TRBV15 and TRBJ1-3. Germline V gene sequence: CDR1 LNHNV, CDR2 YYDKDF (reference sequence). The CDR3 is made up of 16 amino acids. The CDR3 sequence: CATSRPGGIPGNTIYF. The whole variable domain, remainder taken from reference TRBV15 and TRBJ1-3, is DAMVIQNPRYQVTQFGKPVTLSCSQTLNHNVMYWYQQKSSQAPKLLFHYYDKDFNNEADTPDNFQSRRPNTSFCFLDIRSPGLGDTAMYLCATSRPGGIPGNTIYFGEGSWLTVV.

This chain uses TRBV6-5 with TRBJ1-2; TCRdb lists TRBD1, though no DNA is available to test this call. Germline V CDR1 and CDR2: MNHEY, SVGAGI. This CDR3 is built from 16 residues. The CDR3 here is CASSADWGGGAYGYTF.

The V gene is TRBV10-3, the J gene TRBJ1-6; no DNA is available, so the TRBD1 call from TCRdb remains unchecked. Germline lookup yields CDR1 ENHRY and CDR2 SYGVKD. The CDR3 loop spans 14 amino acids. CDR3 sequence: CAIRRDTNNSPLHF.